This T cell receptor beta chain originates from a study of identical twins. General study findings and limits: Invariant populations such as MAIT and iNKT cells could partly muddle zero-insertion analyses. There was more out-of-frame TCR alpha sharing in monozygotic twins than models estimated. High-abundance cord blood beta clonotypes had fewer insertions; memory repertoires showed none.

The CDR3 is 12 residues long. Germline assignment: CDR1 SGDLS and CDR2 YYNGEE. The trim removed 3 bases at V and 9 bases at J, leaving 2 bases unmatched. Concerning this clonotype itself: Its target is unknown.

Using its own MiXCR run on the 5' RACE reads, TCRdb lists one record per CDR3 protein. The data show approximately 620,000 distinct CDR3 sequences, approximately 9% seen once. The same specimen was also included in a second study, on yellow fever vaccine responses in identical twins.

The TCR sequence derives from a young woman in good health. The source material was PBMCs. The rearrangement uses TRBV9 and TRBJ2-1, with 8 bases aligning to TRBD2. The CDR3 region has the DNA TGTGCCAGCAGCGCTCTAGCGGGTGAGCAGTTCTTC. This translates into CASSALAGEQFF.